This T cell receptor beta chain was sequenced in a study of identical twins' blood T cells. Overall study: Twelve libraries, six alpha and six beta, gave some 48 million reads.

Study-wide results and caveats: Twins shared about as many clonotypes as their cloneset sizes predicted.

The three twin pairs were reared together, likely meeting the same infections. TCRdb re-derived calls from the 5' RACE reads in MiXCR, one entry per CDR3 protein. The repertoire holds 300,000 to 400,000 distinct CDR3 sequences, with under 30% as singletons. Remarks on this clonotype: Its antigen is not known.

Specimen: PBMCs. The receptor's source is a woman between 18 and 50 years old in good health.

The CDR3 protein is CSAGPLRGPSGNTIYF. CDR3 in DNA: TGCAGCGCTGGGCCCCTGAGGGGCCCCTCTGGAAACACCATATATTTT. The chain uses TRBV29-1 and TRBJ1-3, with D perhaps TRBD1 (5 bases). V was clipped by 7 bases and J by 0 bases, with 19 bases between them. CDR1 is SQVTM and CDR2 is ANQGSEA in the germline V gene. CDR3 length equals 16 residues.